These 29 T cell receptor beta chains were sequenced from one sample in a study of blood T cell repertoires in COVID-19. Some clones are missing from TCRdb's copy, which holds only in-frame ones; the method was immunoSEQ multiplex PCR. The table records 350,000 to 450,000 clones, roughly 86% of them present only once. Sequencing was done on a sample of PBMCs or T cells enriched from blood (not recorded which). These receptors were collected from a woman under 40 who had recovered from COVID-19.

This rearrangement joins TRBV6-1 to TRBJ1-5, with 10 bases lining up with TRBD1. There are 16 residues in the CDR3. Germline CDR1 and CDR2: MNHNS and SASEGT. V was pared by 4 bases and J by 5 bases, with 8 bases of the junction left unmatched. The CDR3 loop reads CASSALSGTGDQPQHF. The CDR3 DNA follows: TGTGCCAGCAGTGCCTTATCCGGGACAGGGGATCAGCCCCAGCATTTT.

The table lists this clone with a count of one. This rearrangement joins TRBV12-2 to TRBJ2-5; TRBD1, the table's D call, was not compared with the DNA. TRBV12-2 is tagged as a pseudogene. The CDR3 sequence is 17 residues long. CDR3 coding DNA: TGTGCAAGTCGCTTAGCGGGATCCGGACAGGATTGTGAGACCCAGTACTTC. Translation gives CASRLAGSGQDCETQYF.

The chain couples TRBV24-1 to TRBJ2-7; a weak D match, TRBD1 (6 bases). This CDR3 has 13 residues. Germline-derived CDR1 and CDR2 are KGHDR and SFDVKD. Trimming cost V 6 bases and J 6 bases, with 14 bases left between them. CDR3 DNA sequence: TGTGCCACCAGTAAGTGGGGGCGGACCGAGCAGTACTTC. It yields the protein CATSKWGRTEQYF.

The CDR3 nucleotides are TGTGCCACCAGCAGAGATAAGAGAGGGCAGGCGGTCTTTGATGATATGTATGGCTACACCTTC. Protein: CATSRDKRGQAVFDDMYGYTF. The V gene is TRBV15, the J gene TRBJ1-2, with D hard to call. V was shortened by 0 bases and J by 5 bases, with 31 bases between the two germline ends. This CDR3 is built from 21 residues. Germline-derived CDR1 and CDR2 are LNHNV and YYDKDF (reference sequence).

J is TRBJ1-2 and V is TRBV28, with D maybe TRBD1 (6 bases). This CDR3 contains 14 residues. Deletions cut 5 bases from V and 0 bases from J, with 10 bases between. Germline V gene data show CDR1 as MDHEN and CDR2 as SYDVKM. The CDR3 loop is CASSTGQTNYGYTF. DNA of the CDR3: TGTGCCAGCAGTACAGGGCAAACTAACTATGGCTACACCTTC.

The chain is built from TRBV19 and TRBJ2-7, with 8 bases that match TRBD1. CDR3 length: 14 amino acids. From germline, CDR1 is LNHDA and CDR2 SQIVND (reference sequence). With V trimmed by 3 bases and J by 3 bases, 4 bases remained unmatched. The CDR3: CASSIQGAFYEQYF. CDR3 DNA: TGTGCCAGTAGTATCCAGGGGGCATTCTACGAGCAGTACTTC.

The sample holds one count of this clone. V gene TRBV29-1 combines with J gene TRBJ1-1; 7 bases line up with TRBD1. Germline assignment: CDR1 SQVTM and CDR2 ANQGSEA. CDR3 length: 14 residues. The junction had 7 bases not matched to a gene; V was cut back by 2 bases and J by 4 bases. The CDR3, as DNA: TGCAGCGTTGAATTTGAGGGGGCAGGCACTGAAGCTTTCTTT. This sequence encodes CSVEFEGAGTEAFF.

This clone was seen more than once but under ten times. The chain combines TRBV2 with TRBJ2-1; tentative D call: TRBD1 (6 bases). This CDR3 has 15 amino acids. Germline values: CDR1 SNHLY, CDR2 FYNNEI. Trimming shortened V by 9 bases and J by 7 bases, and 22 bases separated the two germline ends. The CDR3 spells CARRRPWDTTNEQFF. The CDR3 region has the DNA TGTGCCAGGAGAAGGCCATGGGACACCACTAATGAGCAGTTCTTC. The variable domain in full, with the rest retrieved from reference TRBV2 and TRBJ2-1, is EPEVTQTPSHQVTQMGQEVILRCVPISNHLYFYWYRQILGQKVEFLVSFYNNEISEKSEIFDDQFSVERPDGSNFTLKIRSTKLEDSAMYFCARRRPWDTTNEQFFGPGTRLTVL.

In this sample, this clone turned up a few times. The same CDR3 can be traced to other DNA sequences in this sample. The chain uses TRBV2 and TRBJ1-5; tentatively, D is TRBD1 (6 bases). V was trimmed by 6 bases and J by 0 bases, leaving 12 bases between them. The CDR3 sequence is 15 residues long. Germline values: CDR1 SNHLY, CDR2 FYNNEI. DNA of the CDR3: TGTGCCAGCAGGGGGGGGGCCTATAGCAATCAGCCCCAGCATTTT. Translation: CASRGGAYSNQPQHF.

The CDR3 spells CATSDTTVNYGYTF. In DNA form, the CDR3 reads TGTGCCACCAGTGATACGACAGTTAACTATGGCTACACCTTC. This chain links TRBV24-1 with TRBJ1-2, with D perhaps matching TRBD1 (5 bases). The V gene lost 3 bases and the J gene lost 1 base, with 8 bases spanning the gap. Germline V gives CDR1 KGHDR, CDR2 SFDVKD. The CDR3 has 14 amino acids.

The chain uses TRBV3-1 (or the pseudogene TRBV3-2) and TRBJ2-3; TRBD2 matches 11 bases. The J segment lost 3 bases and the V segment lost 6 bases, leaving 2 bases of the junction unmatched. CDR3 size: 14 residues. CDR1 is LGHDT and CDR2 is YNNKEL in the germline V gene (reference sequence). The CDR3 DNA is TGTGCCAGCAGACGACTAGCGGGGACAGATACGCAGTATTTT. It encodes CASRRLAGTDTQYF.

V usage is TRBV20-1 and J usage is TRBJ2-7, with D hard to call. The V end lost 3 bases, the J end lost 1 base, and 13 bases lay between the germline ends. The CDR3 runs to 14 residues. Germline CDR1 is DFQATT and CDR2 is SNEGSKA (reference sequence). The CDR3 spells CSASLSANSYEQYF. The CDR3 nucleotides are TGCAGTGCTAGTCTCTCAGCGAATTCCTACGAGCAGTACTTC.

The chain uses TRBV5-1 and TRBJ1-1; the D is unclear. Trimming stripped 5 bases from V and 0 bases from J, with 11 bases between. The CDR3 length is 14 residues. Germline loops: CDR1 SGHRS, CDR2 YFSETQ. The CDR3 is CASSKRDMNTEAFF. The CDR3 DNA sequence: TGCGCCAGCAGTAAAAGAGACATGAACACTGAAGCTTTCTTT.

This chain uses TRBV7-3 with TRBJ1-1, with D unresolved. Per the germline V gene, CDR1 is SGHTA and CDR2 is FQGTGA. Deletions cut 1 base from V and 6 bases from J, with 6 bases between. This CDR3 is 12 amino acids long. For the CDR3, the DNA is TGTGCCAGCAGCTTAAACGGGGCTGAAGCTTTCTTT. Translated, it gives CASSLNGAEAFF.

The chain's CDR3 is CASSEGRGLAGVGDEQYF. As DNA, the CDR3 is TGTGCCAGCAGTGAAGGAAGGGGACTAGCGGGAGTAGGCGACGAGCAGTACTTC. The rearrangement joins TRBV2 to TRBJ2-7, with 14 bases fitting TRBD2. Germline V gives CDR1 SNHLY, CDR2 FYNNEI. The ends lost 1 base at V and 5 bases at J; junction bases unmatched: 10. The CDR3 has 18 residues.

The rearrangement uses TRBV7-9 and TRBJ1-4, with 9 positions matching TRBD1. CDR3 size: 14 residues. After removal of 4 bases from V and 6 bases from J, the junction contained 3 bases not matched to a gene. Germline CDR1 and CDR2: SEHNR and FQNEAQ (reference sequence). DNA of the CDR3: TGTGCCAGCAGCTCGGACAGGGGAGATGAAAAACTGTTTTTT. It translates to CASSSDRGDEKLFF.

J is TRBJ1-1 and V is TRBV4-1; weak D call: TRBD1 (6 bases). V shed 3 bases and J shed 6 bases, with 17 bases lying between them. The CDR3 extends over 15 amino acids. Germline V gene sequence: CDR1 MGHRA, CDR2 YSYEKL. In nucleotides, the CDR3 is TGCGCCAGCAGCCACTCACAGGGTCTTGACCCTGAAGCTTTCTTT. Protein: CASSHSQGLDPEAFF.

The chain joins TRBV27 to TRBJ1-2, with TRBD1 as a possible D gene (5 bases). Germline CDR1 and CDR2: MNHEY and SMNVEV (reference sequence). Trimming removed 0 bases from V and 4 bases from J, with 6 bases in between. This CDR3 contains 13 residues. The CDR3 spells CASSLSQGYGYTF. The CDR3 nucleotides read TGTGCCAGCAGTTTATCCCAGGGCTATGGCTACACCTTC.

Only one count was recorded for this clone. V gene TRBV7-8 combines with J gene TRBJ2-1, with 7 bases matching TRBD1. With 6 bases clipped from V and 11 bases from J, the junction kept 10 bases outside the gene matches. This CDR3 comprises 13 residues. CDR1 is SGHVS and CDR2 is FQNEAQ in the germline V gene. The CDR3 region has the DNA TGTGCCAGCAGTCCCGACAGGGCGACCAAGCAGTTCTTC. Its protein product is CASSPDRATKQFF.

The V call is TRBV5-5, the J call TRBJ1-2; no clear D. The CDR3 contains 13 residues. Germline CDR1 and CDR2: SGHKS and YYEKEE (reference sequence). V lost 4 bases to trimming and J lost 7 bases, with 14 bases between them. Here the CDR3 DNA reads TGTGCCAGCAGCCCCTGGGCCCTGCGTGGCTACACCTTC. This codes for CASSPWALRGYTF.

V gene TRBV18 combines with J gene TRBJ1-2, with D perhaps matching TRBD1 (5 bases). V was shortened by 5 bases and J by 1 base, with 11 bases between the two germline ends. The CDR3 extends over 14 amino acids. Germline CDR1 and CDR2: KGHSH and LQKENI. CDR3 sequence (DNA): TGTGCCAGCTCAAACCTGGACATTAACTATGGCTACACCTTC. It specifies CASSNLDINYGYTF.

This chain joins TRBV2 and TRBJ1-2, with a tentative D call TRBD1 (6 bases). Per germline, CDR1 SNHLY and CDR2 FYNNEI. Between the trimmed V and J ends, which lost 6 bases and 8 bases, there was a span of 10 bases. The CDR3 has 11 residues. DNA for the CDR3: TGTGCCAGCAGGGACAGCCCGGGCTACACCTTC. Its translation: CASRDSPGYTF.

This CDR3 reads CASSPTGQPYEQYF. CDR3 nucleotides: TGTGCCAGCAGCCCTACGGGACAACCTTACGAGCAGTACTTC. V is TRBV6-6 and J is TRBJ2-7; D possibly corresponds to TRBD1 (6 bases). Germline V gene sequence: CDR1 MNHNY, CDR2 SVGAGI (reference sequence). The CDR3 runs to 14 residues. V dropped 6 bases and J dropped 4 bases, with 16 bases sitting between them.

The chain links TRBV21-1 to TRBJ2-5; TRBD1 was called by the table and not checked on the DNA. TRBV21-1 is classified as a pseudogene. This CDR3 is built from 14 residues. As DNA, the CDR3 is TGTGCCAGCAGCAAAGCCGGCAGTCAGGGGACCCAGTACTTC. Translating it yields CASSKAGSQGTQYF.

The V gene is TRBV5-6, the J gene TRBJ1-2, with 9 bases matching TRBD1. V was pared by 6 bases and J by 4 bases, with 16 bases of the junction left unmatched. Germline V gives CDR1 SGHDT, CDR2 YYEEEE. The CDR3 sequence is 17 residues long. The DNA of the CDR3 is TGTGCCAGCAACCCACCCGGTAGACAGGGGGAGGTCTATGGCTACACCTTC. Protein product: CASNPPGRQGEVYGYTF.

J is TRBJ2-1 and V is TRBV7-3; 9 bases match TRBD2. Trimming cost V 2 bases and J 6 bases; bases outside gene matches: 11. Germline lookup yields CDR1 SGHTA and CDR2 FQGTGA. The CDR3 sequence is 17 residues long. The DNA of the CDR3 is TGTGCCAGCAGCTTATATAGCGGGAGAGTTCCGAGCAATGAGCAGTTCTTC. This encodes CASSLYSGRVPSNEQFF. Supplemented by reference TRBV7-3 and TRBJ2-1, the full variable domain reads GAGVSQTPSNKVTEKGKYVELRCDPISGHTALYWYRQSLGQGPEFLIYFQGTGAADDSGLPNDRFFAVRPEGSVSTLKIQRTERGDSAVYLCASSLYSGRVPSNEQFFGPGTRLTVL.

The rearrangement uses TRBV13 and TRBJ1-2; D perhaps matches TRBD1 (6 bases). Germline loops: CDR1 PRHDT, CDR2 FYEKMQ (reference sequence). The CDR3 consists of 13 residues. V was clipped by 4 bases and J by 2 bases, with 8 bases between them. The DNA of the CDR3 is TGTGCCAGCAGCTCAACAGGGAACTATGGCTACACCTTC. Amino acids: CASSSTGNYGYTF.

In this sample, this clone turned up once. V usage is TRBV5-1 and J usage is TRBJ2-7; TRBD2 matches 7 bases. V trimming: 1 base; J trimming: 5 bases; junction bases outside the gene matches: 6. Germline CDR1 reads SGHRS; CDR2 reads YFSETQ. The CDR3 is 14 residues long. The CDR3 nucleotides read TGCGCCAGCAGCTTGACGGGAGGAAACAACGAGCAGTACTTC. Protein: CASSLTGGNNEQYF. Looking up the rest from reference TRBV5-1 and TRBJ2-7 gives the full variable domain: KAGVTQTPRYLIKTRGQQVTLSCSPISGHRSVSWYQQTPGQGLQFLFEYFSETQRNKGNFPGRFSGRQFSNSRSEMNVSTLELGDSALYLCASSLTGGNNEQYFGPGTRLTVT.

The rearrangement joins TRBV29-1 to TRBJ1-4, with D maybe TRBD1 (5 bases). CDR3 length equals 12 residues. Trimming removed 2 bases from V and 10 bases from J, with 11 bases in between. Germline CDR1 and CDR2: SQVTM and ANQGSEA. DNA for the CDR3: TGCAGCGTTGAATCGCAGGGTCGAAAACTGTTTTTT. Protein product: CSVESQGRKLFF.